This TCR beta chain was identified in a study of Ad26.COV2.S vaccination and SARS-CoV-2 variants. Turning to the study itself: It was the COV1001 Ad26.COV2.S trial arm that included the donor.

The table came from immunoSEQ multiplex PCR; TCRdb's copy has only in-frame clones and leaves some out. The table lists approximately 280,000 clones, about 89% of them singletons. Treatment specified: roughly 19 received Ad26.COV2.S at low or high dose, single or two shots; roughly five received placebo; per-sample allocation not given. Samples came from day 63 after the first vaccine or placebo injection. Aged 18-55 years, donor was enrolled in Boston in about 2020. Wuhan-strain spike was delivered by a replication-incompetent Ad26 vector. V lost 4 bases and J lost 8, with 2 bases in between. Germline CDR1 and CDR2: MNHEY and SMNVEV (reference sequence). The CDR3 extends over 9 amino acids.

The chain is built from TRBV27 and TRBJ1-2, with D unclear. This receptor was identified in a person between 18 and 65 years old who received the Ad26.COV2.S COVID-19 vaccine or a placebo. Sequences were derived from peripheral blood, sampled in a trial of Ad26.COV2.S vaccine versus placebo. The DNA for the CDR3 is TGTGCCAGCAGTTACGGCTACACCTTC. Translation: CASSYGYTF.